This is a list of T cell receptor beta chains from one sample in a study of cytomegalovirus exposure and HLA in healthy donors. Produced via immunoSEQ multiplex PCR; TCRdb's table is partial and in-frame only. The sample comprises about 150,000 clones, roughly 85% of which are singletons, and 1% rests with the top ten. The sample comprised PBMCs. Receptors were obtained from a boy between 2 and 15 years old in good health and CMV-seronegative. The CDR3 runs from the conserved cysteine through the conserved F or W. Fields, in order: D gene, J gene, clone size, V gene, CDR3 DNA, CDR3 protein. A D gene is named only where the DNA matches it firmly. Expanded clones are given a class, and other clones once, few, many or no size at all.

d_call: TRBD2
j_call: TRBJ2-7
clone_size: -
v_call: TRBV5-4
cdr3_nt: TGTGCCAGCAGCTTGGGGGGGACGGGGGGTTACGAGCAGTACTTC
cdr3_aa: CASSLGGTGGYEQYF

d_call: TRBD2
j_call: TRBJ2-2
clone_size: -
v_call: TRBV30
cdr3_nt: TGTGCCTGGACTGCGGGAGCCCTGTACACCGGGGAGCTGTTTTTT
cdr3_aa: CAWTAGALYTGELFF

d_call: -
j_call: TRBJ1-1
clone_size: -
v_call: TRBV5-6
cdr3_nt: TGTGCCAGCAGTGTCGGGGGGCATGACCCTGAAGCTTTCTTT
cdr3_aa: CASSVGGHDPEAFF

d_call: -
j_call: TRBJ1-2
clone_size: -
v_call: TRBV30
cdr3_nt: TGTGCCTGGAGCCAGGACCGGGAAAACTATGGCTACACCTTC
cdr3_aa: CAWSQDRENYGYTF

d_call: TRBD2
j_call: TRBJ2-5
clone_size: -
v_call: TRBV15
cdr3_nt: TGTGCCACCAGCAGAGATGGACTAGCGGGTAGAGAGACCCAGTACTTC
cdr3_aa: CATSRDGLAGRETQYF

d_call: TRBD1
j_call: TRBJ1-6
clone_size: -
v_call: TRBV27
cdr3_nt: TGTGCCAGCAGCGAGACAGGGGGAAATTCACCCCTCCACTTT
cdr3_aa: CASSETGGNSPLHF

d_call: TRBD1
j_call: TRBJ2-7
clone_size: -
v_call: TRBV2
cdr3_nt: TGTGCCAACACGATCAAAGGGACAGACATCACCTACGAGCAGTACTTC
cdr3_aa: CANTIKGTDITYEQYF

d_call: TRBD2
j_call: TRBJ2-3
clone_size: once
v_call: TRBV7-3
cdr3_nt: TGTGCCAGCAGCTTACTCGGCGGACTAGTCGATACGCAGTATTTT
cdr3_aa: CASSLLGGLVDTQYF

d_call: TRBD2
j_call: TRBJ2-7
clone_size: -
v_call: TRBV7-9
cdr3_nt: TGTTCCAGCAGCTTAGTGGGGGGGATCCCCTACGAGCAGTACTTC
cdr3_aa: CSSSLVGGIPYEQYF

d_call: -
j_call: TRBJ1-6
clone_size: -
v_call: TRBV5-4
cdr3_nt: TGTGCCAGCAGCGGGGAGGGTATTGGATCACCCCTCCACTTT
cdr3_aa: CASSGEGIGSPLHF

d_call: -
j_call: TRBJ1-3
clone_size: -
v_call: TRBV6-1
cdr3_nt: TGTGCCAGCAGTGACGTGATAGAAGGAAACACCATATATTTT
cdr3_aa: CASSDVIEGNTIYF

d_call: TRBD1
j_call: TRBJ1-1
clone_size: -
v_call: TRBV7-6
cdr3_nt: TGTGCCAGCAGCCGACCGTCGAACTTCACCAACAGGGGCAATTTTAACACTGAAGCTTTCTTT
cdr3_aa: CASSRPSNFTNRGNFNTEAFF

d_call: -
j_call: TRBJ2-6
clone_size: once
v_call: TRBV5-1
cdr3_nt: TGCGCCAGCAGCTTACTAGGCAGCTCTGGGGCCAACGTCCTGACTTTC
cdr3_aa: CASSLLGSSGANVLTF

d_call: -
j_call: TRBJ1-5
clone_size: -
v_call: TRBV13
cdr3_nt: TGTGCCAGCAGCCTCGGAGGTCAGCCCCAGCATTTT
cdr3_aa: CASSLGGQPQHF

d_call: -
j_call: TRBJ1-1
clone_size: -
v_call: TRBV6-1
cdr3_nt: TGTGCCAGCAGTCTCTGGGGCCTGAACACTGAAGCTTTCTTT
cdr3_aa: CASSLWGLNTEAFF

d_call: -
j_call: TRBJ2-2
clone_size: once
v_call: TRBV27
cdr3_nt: TGTGCCAGCAGTTTGGGGTTAGCGGTAAACACCGGGGAGCTGTTTTTT
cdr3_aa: CASSLGLAVNTGELFF

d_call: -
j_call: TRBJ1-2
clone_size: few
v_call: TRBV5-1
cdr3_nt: TGCGCCAGCAGCGGTTACAGCAGCGGCTACACCTTC
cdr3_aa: CASSGYSSGYTF

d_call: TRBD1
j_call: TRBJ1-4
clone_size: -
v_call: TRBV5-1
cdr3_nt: TGCGCCAGCAGCTTGGGGACAGGGCGTAATGAAAAACTGTTTTTT
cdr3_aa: CASSLGTGRNEKLFF

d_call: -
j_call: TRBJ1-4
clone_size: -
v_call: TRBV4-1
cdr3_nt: TGCGCCAGCAGCGAACAAAGGGGAACGGGTAATGAAAAACTGTTTTTT
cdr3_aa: CASSEQRGTGNEKLFF

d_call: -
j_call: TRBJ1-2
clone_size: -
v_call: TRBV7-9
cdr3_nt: TGTGCCAGCAGCTCACTACCTATACAGGTGGGCGGTGGCTACACCTTC
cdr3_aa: CASSSLPIQVGGGYTF

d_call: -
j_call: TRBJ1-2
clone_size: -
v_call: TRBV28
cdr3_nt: TGTGCCAGCAGTTTCCGACAGTTCAGTTATGGCTACACCTTC
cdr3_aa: CASSFRQFSYGYTF

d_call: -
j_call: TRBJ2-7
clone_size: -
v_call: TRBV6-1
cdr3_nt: TGTGCCAGCAGTGAAGGAGGCAGGGGCTACGAGCAGTACTTC
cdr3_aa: CASSEGGRGYEQYF

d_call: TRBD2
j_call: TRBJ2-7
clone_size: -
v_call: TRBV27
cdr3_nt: TGTGCCAGCAGTTTACGGGGGAGGGTCGGGGAGCAGTACTTC
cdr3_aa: CASSLRGRVGEQYF

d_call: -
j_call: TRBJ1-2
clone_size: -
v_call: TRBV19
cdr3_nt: TGTGCCAGTACCCAAGGACTGTCTAACTATGGCTACACCTTC
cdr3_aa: CASTQGLSNYGYTF

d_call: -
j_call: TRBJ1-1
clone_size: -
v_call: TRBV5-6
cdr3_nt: TGTGCCAGCAGCCCCACGGGGAGATTTGAAGCTTTCTTT
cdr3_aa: CASSPTGRFEAFF

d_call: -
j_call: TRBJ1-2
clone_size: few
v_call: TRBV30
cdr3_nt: TGTGCCGGAGCCCTGGCGTATGGCTACACCTTC
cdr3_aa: CAGALAYGYTF

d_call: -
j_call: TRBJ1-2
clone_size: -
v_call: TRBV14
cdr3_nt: TGTGCCAGCAGCCAAGCCCCCGGCGGTAGGGGGAACTATGGCTACACCTTC
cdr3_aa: CASSQAPGGRGNYGYTF

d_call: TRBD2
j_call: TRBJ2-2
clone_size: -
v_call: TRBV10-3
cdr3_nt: TGTGCCATCAGGGAGACTAGCGGGGGCCTGAACACCGGGGAGCTGTTTTTT
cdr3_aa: CAIRETSGGLNTGELFF

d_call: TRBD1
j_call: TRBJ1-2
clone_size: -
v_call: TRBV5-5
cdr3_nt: TGTGCCAGCAGCCCGAGTAGGACAGGGAAGGCTGGCTACACCTTC
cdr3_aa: CASSPSRTGKAGYTF

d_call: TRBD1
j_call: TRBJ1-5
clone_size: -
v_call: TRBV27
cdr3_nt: TGTGCCAGCAGTCCCCCGACAGGGGTACGGAATCAGCCCCAGCATTTT
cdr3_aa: CASSPPTGVRNQPQHF

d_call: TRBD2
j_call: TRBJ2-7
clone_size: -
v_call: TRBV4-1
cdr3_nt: TGCGCCAGCAGCCCCCAACTCCCGGGACTAGCGGGAACTCTTTCCTACGAGCAGTACTTC
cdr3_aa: CASSPQLPGLAGTLSYEQYF

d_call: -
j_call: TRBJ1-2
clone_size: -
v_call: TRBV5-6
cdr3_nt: TGTGCCAGCAGCCCCGGACTAGCTGGCTACACCTTC
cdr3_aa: CASSPGLAGYTF

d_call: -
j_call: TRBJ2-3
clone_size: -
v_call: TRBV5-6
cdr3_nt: TGTGCCAGCAGCTTGGTGGCTAGTGTGGGAGATACGCAGTATTTT
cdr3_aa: CASSLVASVGDTQYF